This TCR beta chain was identified during a study of technical replicates of blood from a few donors. V lost 3 bases and J 6 bases, leaving 13 bases between the germline ends. Germline V gives CDR1 LGHNA, CDR2 YSLEER. The CDR3 is 14 amino acids. The repertoire was sequenced with immunoSEQ multiplex PCR; TCRdb's copy has only in-frame clones and lacks some. The table shows roughly 76,000 clones, with around 94% occurring only once. Sequenced material: T cells isolated from PBMCs. This TCR was sampled from a human donor in good health. The rearrangement links TRBV4-3 to TRBJ2-3; D may be TRBD1 (6 bases). The CDR3 loop reads CASSQGIQGDTQYF. In DNA, the CDR3 is TGCGCCAGCAGCCAGGGCATTCAGGGGGATACGCAGTATTTT.